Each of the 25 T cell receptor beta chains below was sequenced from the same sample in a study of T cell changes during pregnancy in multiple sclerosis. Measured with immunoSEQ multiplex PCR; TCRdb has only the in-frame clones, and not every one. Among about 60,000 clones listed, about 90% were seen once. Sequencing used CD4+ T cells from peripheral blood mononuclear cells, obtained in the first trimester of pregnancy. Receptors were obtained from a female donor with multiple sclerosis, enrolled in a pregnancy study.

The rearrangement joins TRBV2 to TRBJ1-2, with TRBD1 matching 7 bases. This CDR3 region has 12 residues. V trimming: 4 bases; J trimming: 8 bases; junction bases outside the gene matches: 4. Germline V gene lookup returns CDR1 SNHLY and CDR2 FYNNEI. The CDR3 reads CASSGQGHGYTF. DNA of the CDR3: TGTGCCAGCAGTGGACAGGGTCACGGCTACACCTTC. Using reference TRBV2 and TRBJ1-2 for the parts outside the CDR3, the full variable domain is EPEVTQTPSHQVTQMGQEVILRCVPISNHLYFYWYRQILGQKVEFLVSFYNNEISEKSEIFDDQFSVERPDGSNFTLKIRSTKLEDSAMYFCASSGQGHGYTFGSGTRLTVV.

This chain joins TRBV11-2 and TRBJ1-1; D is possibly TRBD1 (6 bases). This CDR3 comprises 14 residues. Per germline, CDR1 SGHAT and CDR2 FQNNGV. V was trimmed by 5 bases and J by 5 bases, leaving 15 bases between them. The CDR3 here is CASSPTSTGTEAFF. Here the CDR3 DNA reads TGTGCCAGCAGCCCGACATCAACAGGGACTGAAGCTTTCTTT. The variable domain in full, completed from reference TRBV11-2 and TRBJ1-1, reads EAGVAQSPRYKIIEKRQSVAFWCNPISGHATLYWYQQILGQGPKLLIQFQNNGVVDDSQLPKDRFSAERLKGVDSTLKIQPAKLEDSAVYLCASSPTSTGTEAFFGQGTRLTVV.

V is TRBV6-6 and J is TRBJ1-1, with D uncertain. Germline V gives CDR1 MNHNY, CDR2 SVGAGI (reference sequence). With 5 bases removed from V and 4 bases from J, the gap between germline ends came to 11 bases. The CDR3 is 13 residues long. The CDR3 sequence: CASSLDSSTEAFF. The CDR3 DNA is TGTGCCAGCAGTCTAGATTCTTCCACTGAAGCTTTCTTT.

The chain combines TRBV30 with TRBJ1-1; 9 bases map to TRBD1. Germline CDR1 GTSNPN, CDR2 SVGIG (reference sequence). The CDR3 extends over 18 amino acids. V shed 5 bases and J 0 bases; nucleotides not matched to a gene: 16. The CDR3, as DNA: TGTGCCTGGGCCGGCCTCTTGACAGGGGGGAATATGAACACTGAAGCTTTCTTT. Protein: CAWAGLLTGGNMNTEAFF.

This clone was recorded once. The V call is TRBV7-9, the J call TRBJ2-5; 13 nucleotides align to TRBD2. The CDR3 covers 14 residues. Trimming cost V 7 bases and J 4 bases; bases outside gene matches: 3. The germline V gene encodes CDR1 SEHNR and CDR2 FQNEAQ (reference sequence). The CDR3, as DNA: TGTGCCAGCAACAGACTAGCGGGGGGAGAGACCCAGTACTTC. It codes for CASNRLAGGETQYF. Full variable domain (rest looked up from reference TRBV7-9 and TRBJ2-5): DTGVSQNPRHKITKRGQNVTFRCDPISEHNRLYWYRQTLGQGPEFLTYFQNEAQLEKSRLLSDRFSAERPKGSFSTLEIQRTEQGDSAMYLCASNRLAGGETQYFGPGTRLLVL.

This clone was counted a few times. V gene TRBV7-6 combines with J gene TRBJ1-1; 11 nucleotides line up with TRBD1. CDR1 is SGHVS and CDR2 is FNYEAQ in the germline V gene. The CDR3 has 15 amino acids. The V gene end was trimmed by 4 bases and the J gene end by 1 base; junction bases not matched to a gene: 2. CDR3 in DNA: TGTGCCAGCAGCTGGGGGACAGGGGGGAACACTGAAGCTTTCTTT. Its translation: CASSWGTGGNTEAFF. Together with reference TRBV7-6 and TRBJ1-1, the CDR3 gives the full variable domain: GAGVSQSPRYKVTKRGQDVALRCDPISGHVSLYWYRQALGQGPEFLTYFNYEAQQDKSGLPNDRFSAERPEGSISTLTIQRTEQRDSAMYRCASSWGTGGNTEAFFGQGTRLTVV.

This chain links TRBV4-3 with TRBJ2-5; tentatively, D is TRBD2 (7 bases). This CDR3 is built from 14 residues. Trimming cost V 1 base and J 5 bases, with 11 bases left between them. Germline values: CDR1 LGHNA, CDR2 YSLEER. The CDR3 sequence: CASSQVPGGETQYF. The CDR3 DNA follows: TGCGCCAGCAGCCAAGTACCGGGGGGCGAGACCCAGTACTTC.

CDR3 in amino acids: CATSRAWTPSYNEQFF. DNA for the CDR3: TGTGCCACCAGCAGAGCCTGGACACCCTCCTACAATGAGCAGTTCTTC. This sequence joins TRBV15 and TRBJ2-1, with TRBD1 as a possible D gene (5 bases). Germline CDR1 and CDR2: LNHNV and YYDKDF (reference sequence). There are 16 residues in the CDR3. V lost 1 base to trimming and J lost 0 bases, with 10 bases between them.

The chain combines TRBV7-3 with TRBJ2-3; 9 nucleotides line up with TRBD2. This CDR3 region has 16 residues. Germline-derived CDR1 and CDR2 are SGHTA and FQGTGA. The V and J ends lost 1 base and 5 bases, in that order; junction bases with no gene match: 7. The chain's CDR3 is CASSLIGGGAKDTQYF. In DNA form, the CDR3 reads TGTGCCAGCAGCTTAATCGGCGGGGGGGCAAAAGATACGCAGTATTTT.

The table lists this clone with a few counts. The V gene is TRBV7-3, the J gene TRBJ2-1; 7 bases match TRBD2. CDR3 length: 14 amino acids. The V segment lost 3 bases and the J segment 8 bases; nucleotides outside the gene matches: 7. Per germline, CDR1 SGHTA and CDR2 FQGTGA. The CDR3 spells CASSFIAGDDEQFF. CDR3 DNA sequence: TGTGCCAGCAGCTTTATCGCGGGGGACGATGAGCAGTTCTTC. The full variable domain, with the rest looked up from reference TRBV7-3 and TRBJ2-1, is GAGVSQTPSNKVTEKGKYVELRCDPISGHTALYWYRQSLGQGPEFLIYFQGTGAADDSGLPNDRFFAVRPEGSVSTLKIQRTERGDSAVYLCASSFIAGDDEQFFGPGTRLTVL.

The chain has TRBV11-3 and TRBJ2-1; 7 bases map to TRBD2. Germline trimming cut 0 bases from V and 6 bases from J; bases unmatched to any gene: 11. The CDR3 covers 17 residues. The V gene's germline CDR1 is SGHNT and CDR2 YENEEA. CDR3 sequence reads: CASSLDLGGGGSNEQFF. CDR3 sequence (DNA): TGTGCCAGCAGCTTAGATCTTGGGGGGGGAGGGTCCAATGAGCAGTTCTTC.

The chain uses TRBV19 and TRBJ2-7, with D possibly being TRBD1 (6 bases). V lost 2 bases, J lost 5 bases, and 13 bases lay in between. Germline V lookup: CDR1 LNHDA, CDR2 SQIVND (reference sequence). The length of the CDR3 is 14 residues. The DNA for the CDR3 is TGTGCCAGTAGTATAACAGGGTATGGGCACGAGCAGTACTTC. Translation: CASSITGYGHEQYF.

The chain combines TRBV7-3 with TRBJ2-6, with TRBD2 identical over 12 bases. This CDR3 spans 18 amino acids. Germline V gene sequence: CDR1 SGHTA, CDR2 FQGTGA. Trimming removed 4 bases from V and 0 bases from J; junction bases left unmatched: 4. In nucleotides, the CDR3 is TGTGCCAGCAGCTCGACTAGCGGGGGTATCTCTGGGGCCAACGTCCTGACTTTC. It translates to CASSSTSGGISGANVLTF.

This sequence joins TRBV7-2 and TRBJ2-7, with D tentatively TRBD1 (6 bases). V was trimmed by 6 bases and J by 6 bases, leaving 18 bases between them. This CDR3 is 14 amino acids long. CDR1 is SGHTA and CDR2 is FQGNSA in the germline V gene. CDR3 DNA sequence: TGTGCCAGCAGTACAGGGAGATGGAACGGCGAGCAGTACTTC. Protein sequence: CASSTGRWNGEQYF.

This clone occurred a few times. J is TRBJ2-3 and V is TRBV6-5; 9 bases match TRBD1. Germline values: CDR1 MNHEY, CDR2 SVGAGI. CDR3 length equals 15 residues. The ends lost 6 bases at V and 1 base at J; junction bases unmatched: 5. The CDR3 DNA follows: TGTGCCAGCAGCTGGACAGGGGCCGGCACAGATACGCAGTATTTT. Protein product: CASSWTGAGTDTQYF.

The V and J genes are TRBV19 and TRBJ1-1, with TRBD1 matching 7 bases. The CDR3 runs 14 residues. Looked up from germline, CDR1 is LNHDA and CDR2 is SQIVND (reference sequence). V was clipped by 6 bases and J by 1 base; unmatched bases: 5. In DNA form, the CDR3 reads TGTGCCAGTAGGGGCGACAGGGAGAACACTGAAGCTTTCTTT. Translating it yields CASRGDRENTEAFF.

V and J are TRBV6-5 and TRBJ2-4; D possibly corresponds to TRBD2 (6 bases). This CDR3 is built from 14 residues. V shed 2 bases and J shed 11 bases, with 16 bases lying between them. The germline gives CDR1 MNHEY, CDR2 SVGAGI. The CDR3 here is CASSYMQFSGVQYF. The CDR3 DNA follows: TGTGCCAGCAGTTACATGCAGTTTTCGGGGGTTCAGTACTTC.

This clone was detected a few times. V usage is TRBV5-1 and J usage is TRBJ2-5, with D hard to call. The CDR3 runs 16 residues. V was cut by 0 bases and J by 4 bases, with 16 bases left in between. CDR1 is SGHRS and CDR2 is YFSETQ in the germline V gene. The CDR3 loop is CASSLVPLSSRETQYF. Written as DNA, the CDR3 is TGCGCCAGCAGCTTGGTTCCGTTATCGTCGCGAGAGACCCAGTACTTC.

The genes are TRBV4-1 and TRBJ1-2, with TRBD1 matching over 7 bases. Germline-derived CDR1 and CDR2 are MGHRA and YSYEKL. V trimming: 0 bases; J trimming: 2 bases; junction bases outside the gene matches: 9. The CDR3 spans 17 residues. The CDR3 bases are TGCGCCAGCAGCCAAGATCGCGACAGGGTTTGGAACTATGGCTACACCTTC. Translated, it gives CASSQDRDRVWNYGYTF.

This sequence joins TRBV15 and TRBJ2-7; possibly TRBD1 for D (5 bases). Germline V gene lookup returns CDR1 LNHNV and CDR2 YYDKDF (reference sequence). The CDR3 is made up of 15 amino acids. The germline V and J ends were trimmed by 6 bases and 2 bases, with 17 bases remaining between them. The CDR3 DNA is TGTGCCACCAGAAGGGGTGGTAGTAACACCTACGAGCAGTACTTC. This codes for CATRRGGSNTYEQYF. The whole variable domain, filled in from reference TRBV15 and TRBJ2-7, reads DAMVIQNPRYQVTQFGKPVTLSCSQTLNHNVMYWYQQKSSQAPKLLFHYYDKDFNNEADTPDNFQSRRPNTSFCFLDIRSPGLGDTAMYLCATRRGGSNTYEQYFGPGTRLTVT.

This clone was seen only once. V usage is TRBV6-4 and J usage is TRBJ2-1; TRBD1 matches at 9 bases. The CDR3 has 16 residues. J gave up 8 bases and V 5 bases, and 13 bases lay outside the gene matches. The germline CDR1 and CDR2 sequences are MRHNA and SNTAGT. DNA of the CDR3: TGTGCCAGCAGTCTGGCCCTCTCAGACAGGGGGGATGAGCAGTTCTTC. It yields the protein CASSLALSDRGDEQFF.

The CDR3 DNA reads as TGCAGCGCTGGGTCCTACCCGGGGACCGGGGAGCTGTTTTTT. It is translated as CSAGSYPGTGELFF. This chain connects TRBV29-1 to TRBJ2-2, with D perhaps matching TRBD2 (5 bases). CDR1 is SQVTM, CDR2 ANQGSEA, per germline. V was pared by 7 bases and J by 5 bases, with 17 bases between. The CDR3 covers 14 residues.

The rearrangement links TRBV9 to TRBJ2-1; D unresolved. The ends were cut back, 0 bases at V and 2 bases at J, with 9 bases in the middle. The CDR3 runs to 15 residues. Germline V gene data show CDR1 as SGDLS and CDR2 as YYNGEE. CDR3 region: CASSVEQIPYNEQFF. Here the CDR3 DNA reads TGTGCCAGCAGCGTAGAACAGATCCCCTACAATGAGCAGTTCTTC.

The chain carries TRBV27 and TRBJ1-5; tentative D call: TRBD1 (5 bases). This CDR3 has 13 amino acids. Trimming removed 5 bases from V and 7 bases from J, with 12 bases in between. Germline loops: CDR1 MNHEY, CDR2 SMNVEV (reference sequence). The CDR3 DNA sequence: TGTGCCAGCAGTCCCTCAGGGCCCCAGCCCCAGCATTTT. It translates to CASSPSGPQPQHF.

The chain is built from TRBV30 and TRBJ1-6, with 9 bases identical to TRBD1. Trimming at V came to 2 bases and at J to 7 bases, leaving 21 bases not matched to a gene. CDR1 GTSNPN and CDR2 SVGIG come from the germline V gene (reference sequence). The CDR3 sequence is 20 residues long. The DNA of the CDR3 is TGTGCCTGGAGTCCCGGGACAGGGACATTTAGAATTTCCGTGAATTCACCCCTCCACTTT. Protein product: CAWSPGTGTFRISVNSPLHF.